Following are 20 T cell receptor beta chains from one sample sequenced in a study of early T cells in non-severe SARS-CoV-2 infection. TCRdb independently ran MiXCR on the 5' RACE reads; one entry per CDR3 protein. The sample lists tens of thousands of distinct CDR3 sequences, over 9.5% occurring once. What was sequenced was whole blood. The receptors originated from an adult who was a healthcare worker with PCR-confirmed SARS-CoV-2 infection or an uninfected control (not recorded which).

This clonotype has just a few counts. The gene calls are TRBV6-1 and TRBJ2-2; the match to TRBD1 covers 10 bases. This CDR3 comprises 15 residues. CDR1 and CDR2 (germline): MNHNS, SASEGT. Germline trimming cut 7 bases from V and 3 bases from J; bases unmatched to any gene: 5. The CDR3 loop is CASNSGTGDTGELFF. The CDR3 DNA is TGTGCCAGCAATTCCGGGACAGGGGACACCGGGGAGCTGTTTTTT.

The chain has TRBV7-9 and TRBJ1-1, with D perhaps TRBD1 (6 bases). Trimming left V 11 bases short and J 1 base short, with 11 bases between. Germline loops: CDR1 SEHNR, CDR2 FQNEAQ (reference sequence). CDR3 length equals 12 residues. The chain's CDR3 is CAGQQGNTEAFF. CDR3 sequence (DNA): TGTGCCGGCCAACAGGGGAACACTGAAGCTTTCTTT.

Many counts were recorded for this clonotype. The CDR3 DNA sequence: TGCAGCGTTGCTGGGCTCGCGACCTCTGAAGCTTTCTTT. This sequence encodes CSVAGLATSEAFF. This chain connects TRBV29-1 to TRBJ1-1, with unresolved D. The germline CDR1 and CDR2 sequences are SQVTM and ANQGSEA. The V end lost 4 bases, the J end lost 6 bases, and 15 bases lay between the germline ends. The CDR3 has 13 residues.

The chain is built from TRBV20-1 and TRBJ1-1; 7 bases match TRBD1. From germline, CDR1 is DFQATT and CDR2 SNEGSKA (reference sequence). The CDR3 extends over 11 amino acids. V gave up 8 bases and J gave up 5 bases; unmatched junction bases: 5. This CDR3 reads CSQYRGTEAFF. The DNA of the CDR3 is TGCAGTCAATACAGGGGAACTGAAGCTTTCTTT.

This clonotype was detected ten times or more. The chain recombines TRBV4-1 with TRBJ2-3, with D unclear. The CDR3 runs to 15 residues. V was trimmed by 2 bases and J by 1 base, leaving 10 bases between them. In germline, CDR1 is MGHRA, CDR2 YSYEKL. The CDR3 here is CASSQSHIRTDTQYF. DNA of the CDR3: TGCGCCAGCAGCCAAAGCCACATTCGCACAGATACGCAGTATTTT.

This clonotype was seen at least ten times. J is TRBJ1-2 and V is TRBV9; TRBD1 might be the D (6 bases). V was cut by 2 bases and J by 8 bases, with 19 bases left in between. CDR1 SGDLS and CDR2 YYNGEE come from the germline V gene. The CDR3 loop spans 15 amino acids. The CDR3 coding sequence is TGTGCCAGCAGCGTTTCAGGGGCCCAGACGGGCGGCTACACCTTC. It encodes CASSVSGAQTGGYTF.

This clonotype was found a few times. V usage is TRBV29-1 and J usage is TRBJ2-7; 7 nucleotides agree with TRBD2. V gave up 1 base and J gave up 6 bases; unmatched junction bases: 6. The CDR3 contains 13 residues. Germline V gives CDR1 SQVTM, CDR2 ANQGSEA. CDR3 region: CSVEVVREGEQYF. The CDR3 DNA reads as TGCAGCGTTGAAGTGGTCAGGGAGGGCGAGCAGTACTTC.

The sample holds many counts of this clonotype. The rearrangement uses TRBV24-1 and TRBJ2-5; TRBD2 matches at 10 bases. Trimming removed 3 bases from V and 2 bases from J; junction bases left unmatched: 5. This CDR3 has 16 residues. Per the germline V gene, CDR1 is KGHDR and CDR2 is SFDVKD. The CDR3 loop is CATSDPGTSAQETQYF. The CDR3 DNA reads as TGTGCCACCAGTGATCCCGGGACTAGCGCTCAAGAGACCCAGTACTTC.

This clonotype was seen ten or more times. This chain links TRBV9 with TRBJ2-7; TRBD2 aligns across 8 bases. V was clipped by 0 bases and J by 2 bases; unmatched bases: 4. The CDR3 extends over 15 amino acids. Germline V lookup: CDR1 SGDLS, CDR2 YYNGEE. This chain's CDR3 is CASSVGGGRPYEQYF. DNA of the CDR3: TGTGCCAGCAGCGTAGGCGGCGGGAGGCCCTACGAGCAGTACTTC.

This clonotype came up many times. Here the CDR3 DNA reads TGCGCCAGCAGCTTGGTAGGGATCTCGAACACCTGTCTGTTTTTT. Residues: CASSLVGISNTCLFF. The V gene is TRBV5-1, the J gene TRBJ2-2; no clear D gene. The CDR3 is 15 residues long. Between the trimmed V and J ends, which lost 0 bases and 14 bases, there was a span of 20 bases. Germline CDR1 reads SGHRS; CDR2 reads YFSETQ.

The gene calls are TRBV3-1 and TRBJ2-1; D ambiguous. V gave up 1 base and J gave up 7 bases, with 17 bases separating them. Germline V lookup: CDR1 LGHDT, CDR2 YNNKEL (reference sequence). The CDR3 totals 16 residues. CDR3 DNA sequence: TGTGCCAGCAGCCAAGCCCGCACACTGGGCGTAAATGAGCAGTTCTTC. Translating gives CASSQARTLGVNEQFF.

The chain carries TRBV29-1 and TRBJ2-7, with D unresolved. Germline assignment: CDR1 SQVTM and CDR2 ANQGSEA. Between the trimmed V and J ends, which lost 4 bases and 2 bases, there was a span of 12 bases. This CDR3 is built from 13 residues. In nucleotides, the CDR3 is TGCAGCGTTGTGGGCCAGCCCACCTACGAGCAGTACTTC. Protein product: CSVVGQPTYEQYF.

This clonotype occurred a few times. The V and J genes are TRBV20-1 and TRBJ1-1; D call uncertain. The CDR3 is 13 residues long. The germline V and J ends were trimmed by 3 bases and 1 base, with 9 bases remaining between them. CDR1 is DFQATT, CDR2 SNEGSKA, per germline (reference sequence). CDR3 protein: CSARVQSNTEAFF. CDR3 coding DNA: TGCAGTGCTAGGGTTCAGTCGAACACTGAAGCTTTCTTT.

This clonotype appeared many times. The chain uses TRBV6-4 and TRBJ2-1; D is possibly TRBD2 (5 bases). The germline V and J ends were trimmed by 6 bases and 0 bases, with 12 bases remaining between them. Germline-derived CDR1 and CDR2 are MRHNA and SNTAGT. The CDR3 is 15 residues long. In DNA, the CDR3 is TGTGCCAGCAGCTCCGGGGATAGCTCCTACAATGAGCAGTTCTTC. Its translation: CASSSGDSSYNEQFF.

V usage is TRBV11-2 and J usage is TRBJ2-3; no firm D call. CDR1 is SGHAT and CDR2 is FQNNGV in the germline V gene. V lost 5 bases to trimming and J lost 4 bases, with 16 bases between them. This CDR3 contains 15 residues. CDR3 sequence (DNA): TGTGCCAGCAGCCCACCAGCCGGAGCCGCAGATACGCAGTATTTT. Translated, it gives CASSPPAGAADTQYF.

In this sample, this clonotype turned up many times. The chain couples TRBV12-3 or TRBV12-4 to TRBJ2-5; 7 bases are a match to TRBD1. The trim removed 6 bases at V and 2 bases at J, leaving 9 bases unmatched. The CDR3 is 15 residues long. The CDR3 loop is CASRLTGIRQETQYF. The CDR3 nucleotides read TGTGCCAGCAGATTGACAGGGATAAGGCAAGAGACCCAGTACTTC.

The chain recombines TRBV15 with TRBJ2-5; D is possibly TRBD1 (5 bases). CDR1 and CDR2 (germline): LNHNV, YYDKDF (reference sequence). This CDR3 comprises 14 residues. V dropped 3 bases and J dropped 0 bases, with 8 bases sitting between them. This CDR3 is CATSRDTDQETQYF. In nucleotides, the CDR3 is TGTGCCACCAGCAGGGACACCGACCAAGAGACCCAGTACTTC. The whole variable domain, remainder taken from reference TRBV15 and TRBJ2-5, is DAMVIQNPRYQVTQFGKPVTLSCSQTLNHNVMYWYQQKSSQAPKLLFHYYDKDFNNEADTPDNFQSRRPNTSFCFLDIRSPGLGDTAMYLCATSRDTDQETQYFGPGTRLLVL.

This clonotype was seen a handful of times. The junction differs from germline at one of its ends, possibly a read error. The chain recombines TRBV6-1 with TRBJ2-7; 9 positions agree with TRBD2. This CDR3 is 14 amino acids long. The germline V gene encodes CDR1 MNHNS and CDR2 SASEGT. CDR3 nucleotide sequence: TGCGCTACACACCCCAGCGGGAGGATCTACGAGCAGTACTTC. Amino acid sequence: CATHPSGRIYEQYF.

There are a few counts of this clonotype. This rearrangement joins TRBV9 to TRBJ2-3; 7 bases line up with TRBD2. The CDR3 length is 14 residues. The germline V gene has CDR1 SGDLS and CDR2 YYNGEE. The V segment lost 5 bases and the J segment 0 bases; nucleotides outside the gene matches: 3. CDR3 loop: CASRGGSSTDTQYF. The CDR3, as DNA: TGTGCCAGCAGGGGCGGGAGTAGCACAGATACGCAGTATTTT.

This clonotype turned up a few times. This chain joins TRBV7-9 and TRBJ1-3; no clear D. The CDR3 is 13 residues long. In germline, CDR1 is SEHNR, CDR2 FQNEAQ (reference sequence). Trimming stripped 6 bases from V and 0 bases from J, with 6 bases between. CDR3 DNA: TGTGCCAGCAGACAAGTCTCTGGAAACACCATATATTTT. Translated, it gives CASRQVSGNTIYF.